The subject of this entry is one T cell receptor (beta chain). The sample is drawn from a study of patients and donors after allogeneic stem cell transplantation. CDR1 is MNHEY, CDR2 SVGEGT, per germline. The ends were cut back, 2 bases at V and 7 bases at J, with 17 bases in the middle. The CDR3 has 15 residues. TCRdb recomputed calls from the RT-PCR reads with MiXCR, one row per CDR3 protein. Here the sample spans some 880,000 distinct CDR3 sequences, more than 15% being singletons. The TCR comes from a human donor who was either an allogeneic HSCT recipient or a stem cell or donor lymphocyte infusion donor (not recorded which). It is not recorded whose cells these are; they may come from a transplant donor. The V and J genes are TRBV6-2 or TRBV6-3 and TRBJ2-5; possibly TRBD1 or TRBD2 for D (6 bases each). Sequenced input: blood, either unsorted or a sorted T cell fraction (not recorded which). This CDR3 is CASSYLTGSGWTQYF. In nucleotides, the CDR3 is TGTGCCAGCAGTTACCTTACAGGGAGCGGGTGGACCCAGTACTTC.